A selection of T cell receptor beta chains follows, all from one sample in a study of OX40 agonist ivuxolimab in advanced cancers. TCRdb's copy holds only in-frame clones and misses some; the assay was immunoSEQ multiplex PCR. The data hold around 63,000 clones, with roughly four fifths observed a single time. The sequences come from CD4+ or CD8+ T cells sorted from blood, collected in a trial of the OX40 agonist ivuxolimab. The origin of the receptors is an adult with an advanced solid tumor such as melanoma, head and neck, liver or kidney cancer. The CDR3 runs from the conserved cysteine through the conserved F or W. Fields, in order: V gene, clone size, J gene, CDR3 length, D gene, CDR3 DNA, CDR3 protein. A D gene is named only where the DNA matches it firmly. Rows give clone size only sometimes, using once, few, many, or a class for an expanded clone.

>TRBV2|-|TRBJ2-2|15|-
TGTGCCAGCAGTGAAGAGCAGGGATTCACCGGGGAGCTGTTTTTT
CASSEEQGFTGELFF
>TRBV28|-|TRBJ2-1|14|TRBD2
TGTGCCAGCAGTTTACTAGCGGACTACAATGAGCAGTTCTTC
CASSLLADYNEQFF
>TRBV5-1|-|TRBJ1-1|15|-
TGCGCCAGCAGCTTGGAGGGACCCGGGGACACTGAAGCTTTCTTT
CASSLEGPGDTEAFF
>TRBV9|-|TRBJ2-2|14|TRBD2
TGTGCCAGCAGCGTAGTAAGCGGGGGCGGGGAGCTGTTTTTT
CASSVVSGGGELFF
>TRBV4-1|-|TRBJ1-5|15|-
TGCGCCAGCAGCCAAAGCCCCCCAGGGAATCAGCCCCAGCATTTT
CASSQSPPGNQPQHF
>TRBV28|-|TRBJ1-1|15|-
TGTGCCAGCAGTTTGGCCCGTAGGAGGGACACTGAAGCTTTCTTT
CASSLARRRDTEAFF
>TRBV20-1|-|TRBJ2-1|11|-
TGCAGTGCTAGCGTACAAGATGAGCAGTTCTTC
CSASVQDEQFF
>TRBV11-2|-|TRBJ1-1|16|TRBD1
TGTGCCAGCAGCTTAGTCGGCAGGGGGGTCGACACTGAAGCTTTCTTT
CASSLVGRGVDTEAFF
>TRBV5-5|-|TRBJ1-2|12|-
TGTGCCAGCAGCTTTGGGATGAATGGCTACACCTTC
CASSFGMNGYTF
>TRBV6-1|-|TRBJ1-5|14|-
TGTGCCAGCAGTTCAGACAGGTCGGGGAAGCCCCAGCATTTT
CASSSDRSGKPQHF
>TRBV28|-|TRBJ1-5|13|-
TGTGCCAGCAGTTTCGTCGGGTCTGAGCCCCAGCATTTT
CASSFVGSEPQHF
>TRBV5-1|once|TRBJ2-2|21|TRBD1
TGCGCCAGCGGACCGTACAGGGGATCTTTAAAGAACCCAGCGAACACCGGGGAGCTGTTTTTT
CASGPYRGSLKNPANTGELFF
>TRBV5-1|-|TRBJ2-7|15|-
TGCGCCAGCAGCTCGTCCGCCGGGGTAACCTACGAGCAGTACTTC
CASSSSAGVTYEQYF
>TRBV7-9|-|TRBJ2-1|13|-
TGTGCCAGCGAGACCCAAACGTCCAATGAGCAGTTCTTC
CASETQTSNEQFF
>TRBV11-2|few|TRBJ1-5|15|TRBD1
TGTGCCAGCAGCTTCAGGGGGCTAAGCAATCAGCCCCAGCATTTT
CASSFRGLSNQPQHF
>TRBV4-2|-|TRBJ1-4|14|-
TGTGCCAGCAGACAAGATACAGGGTCCCCGCAACTGTTTTTT
CASRQDTGSPQLFF
>TRBV19|-|TRBJ2-3|15|-
TGTGCCAGTAGAAAAACCGCCGGGCGGACAGATACGCAGTATTTT
CASRKTAGRTDTQYF
>TRBV18|few|TRBJ1-2|13|-
TGTGCCAGCTCACCAGGAATTGACGTTCCCTACACCTTC
CASSPGIDVPYTF
>TRBV28|few|TRBJ1-1|13|TRBD1
TGTGCCAGCAGTACCGACAGGGGGACTGAAGCTTTCTTT
CASSTDRGTEAFF
>TRBV14|-|TRBJ2-7|16|TRBD1
TGTGCCAGCAGCCAAAGGGGCGTGCAGGGGGCCTACGAGCAGTACTTC
CASSQRGVQGAYEQYF
>TRBV7-9|-|TRBJ2-3|14|TRBD2
TGTGCCAGCAGCGAGCGGGGGGGCCCAGATACGCAGTATTTT
CASSERGGPDTQYF
>TRBV7-9|-|TRBJ2-2|17|TRBD1
TGTGCCAGCAGCTTCCAGCCCGGACAGGGAAAAGCCGGGGAGCTGTTTTTT
CASSFQPGQGKAGELFF
>TRBV5-1|-|TRBJ2-5|13|TRBD2
TGCGCCAGCAGCTTGACTAGCGGAGAGACCCAGTACTTC
CASSLTSGETQYF
>TRBV20-1|once|TRBJ2-5|11|-
TGCAGTGCTAGAGGTCGGGAGACCCAGTACTTC
CSARGRETQYF